The next 7 T cell receptor beta chains were all read from a single sample in a study of chemoradiotherapy in HPV16-positive cancers. Measured with immunoSEQ multiplex PCR; TCRdb has only the in-frame clones, and not every one. The table includes approximately 6,600 clones, around 91% detected once. The source material was tumor tissue, sampled from a patient who underwent chemoradiotherapy. These receptors were taken from a human donor with HPV-associated anogenital cancer.

In its sample, this clone was seen a few times. This rearrangement joins TRBV6-4 to TRBJ1-5, with no clear D. The CDR3 has 19 amino acids. V lost 2 bases and J lost 4, with 24 bases in between. The germline gives CDR1 MRHNA, CDR2 SNTAGT. In nucleotides, the CDR3 is TGTGCCAGCAGTGACAGGCTCGGTGGACGGCACCCGCCAAATCAGCCCCAGCATTTT. It encodes CASSDRLGGRHPPNQPQHF.

This clone was observed a handful of times. This sequence joins TRBV9 and TRBJ2-7; perhaps TRBD2 as D (6 bases). With 4 bases removed from V and 6 bases from J, the gap between germline ends came to 17 bases. Looked up from germline, CDR1 is SGDLS and CDR2 is YYNGEE. CDR3 length equals 14 residues. The CDR3 DNA follows: TGTGCCAGCAGCTCCGGGGATTTGGGGGGCGAGCAGTACTTC. Translated: CASSSGDLGGEQYF.

This chain connects TRBV19 to TRBJ2-1, with D hard to call. The ends were cut back, 6 bases at V and 8 bases at J, with 26 bases in the middle. There are 17 residues in the CDR3. In germline, CDR1 is LNHDA, CDR2 SQIVND (reference sequence). CDR3 in DNA: TGTGCCAGTAGCACCACCCAACAACGACTGGATTCGGATGAGCAGTTCTTC. This sequence encodes CASSTTQQRLDSDEQFF.

The gene calls are TRBV19 and TRBJ2-7; D may match TRBD1 or TRBD2 (5 bases each). V lost 7 bases to trimming and J lost 7 bases, with 20 bases between them. Germline V gene data show CDR1 as LNHDA and CDR2 as SQIVND (reference sequence). CDR3 length: 14 residues. The CDR3 region has the DNA TGTGCCAGTAATCAGGGACCGGACGCCGAGGAGCAGTACTTC. Protein sequence: CASNQGPDAEEQYF. Full variable domain (remainder filled in from reference TRBV19 and TRBJ2-7): DGGITQSPKYLFRKEGQNVTLSCEQNLNHDAMYWYRQDPGQGLRLIYYSQIVNDFQKGDIAEGYSVSREKKESFPLTVTSAQKNPTAFYLCASNQGPDAEEQYFGPGTRLTVT.

This clone occurred once. CDR3 amino acids: CASRWGATDTQYF. In nucleotides, the CDR3 is TGTGCCAGCAGGTGGGGAGCCACAGATACGCAGTATTTT. The chain combines TRBV7-9 with TRBJ2-3; possibly TRBD2 for D (5 bases). In germline, CDR1 is SEHNR, CDR2 FQNEAQ (reference sequence). V dropped 6 bases and J dropped 2 bases, with 9 bases sitting between them. The CDR3 sequence is 13 residues long.

The chain joins TRBV4-2 to TRBJ1-2; perhaps TRBD1 as D (5 bases). V lost 0 bases and J 3 bases, leaving 8 bases between the germline ends. Per the germline V gene, CDR1 is LGHNA and CDR2 is YNFKEQ. This CDR3 spans 14 amino acids. CDR3 DNA: TGTGCCAGCAGCCAAGACACAGGATACTATGGCTACACCTTC. Translated, it gives CASSQDTGYYGYTF.

About this clone: Other DNA sequences of this sample code for an identical CDR3. V usage is TRBV11-2 and J usage is TRBJ1-2, with D unresolved. This CDR3 region has 12 residues. The germline V gene has CDR1 SGHAT and CDR2 FQNNGV. Trimming removed 5 bases at V and 4 bases at J, with 8 bases between. The CDR3: CASSEEGYGYTF. CDR3 DNA: TGTGCCAGCAGCGAAGAGGGCTATGGCTACACCTTC.